This entry is about one T cell receptor beta chain. The data stem from a study of cytomegalovirus exposure and HLA in healthy donors. The V end lost 1 base, the J end lost 2 bases, and 9 bases lay between the germline ends. Germline CDR1 reads SGHRS; CDR2 reads YFSETQ. There are 14 residues in the CDR3. Assay: immunoSEQ multiplex PCR; the TCRdb copy retains only in-frame clones and omits some. The repertoire consists of 50,000 to 65,000 clones, with approximately 95% occurring once and the leading ten covering 1% to 1.5%. This TCR was recovered from a young woman in good health and CMV-seronegative. The specimen was PBMCs. The V gene is TRBV5-1, the J gene TRBJ1-2; no definite D call. This chain's CDR3 is CASSLSEQNYGYTF. The CDR3 DNA is TGCGCCAGCAGCTTGTCAGAACAAAACTATGGCTACACCTTC.